Below, 27 T cell receptor beta chains from the same sample are listed, as sequenced in a study of CD8 T cells in Susac syndrome. About 0.45 to 1 ug RNA was reverse transcribed with random hexamers. TCRdb ran MiXCR on the immunoSEQ multiplex PCR reads and lists one entry per CDR3 protein. The profile shows about 90,000 distinct CDR3 sequences, just under 95% of them singletons. The sequencing input was CD8+ T cells from PBMCs. The receptors shown here come from a human donor in good health.

The chain has TRBV29-1 and TRBJ1-2; D possibly corresponds to TRBD1 (6 bases). The V end was cut by 4 bases, the J end by 4 bases, with 13 bases between. CDR1 is SQVTM and CDR2 is ANQGSEA in the germline V gene. The CDR3 is 13 amino acids. The chain's CDR3 is CSVGGGASYGYTF. The CDR3 coding sequence is TGCAGCGTTGGCGGGGGCGCGAGCTATGGCTACACCTTC.

This chain connects TRBV3-1 to TRBJ1-1, with a tentative D call TRBD1 (6 bases). Germline CDR1 reads LGHDT; CDR2 reads YNNKEL (reference sequence). V was shortened by 4 bases and J by 4 bases, with 16 bases between the two germline ends. The CDR3 spans 15 residues. CDR3 in amino acids: CASSPIQGWGTEAFF. The DNA of the CDR3 is TGTGCCAGCAGCCCCATACAGGGTTGGGGCACTGAAGCTTTCTTT.

This chain connects TRBV4-1 to TRBJ2-1, with 8 bases matching TRBD2. Germline loops: CDR1 MGHRA, CDR2 YSYEKL. The V and J ends lost 4 bases and 7 bases, in that order; junction bases with no gene match: 9. This CDR3 has 15 residues. The CDR3 coding sequence is TGCGCCAGCAGCCCCAATAGCGGGGATTTAAATGAGCAGTTCTTC. Translation: CASSPNSGDLNEQFF.

The chain carries TRBV15 and TRBJ1-6; TRBD1 is a possible D gene (5 bases). This CDR3 has 17 amino acids. The V gene's germline CDR1 is LNHNV and CDR2 YYDKDF (reference sequence). Trimming removed 0 bases at V and 7 bases at J, with 16 bases between. The CDR3 nucleotides are TGTGCCACCAGCAGAGATTGGGGCGACAGTGGCAATTCACCCCTCCACTTT. Residues: CATSRDWGDSGNSPLHF.

The genes are TRBV29-1 and TRBJ2-7; the match to TRBD1 covers 10 bases. The CDR3 has 13 residues. Germline V lookup: CDR1 SQVTM, CDR2 ANQGSEA. V lost 6 bases and J lost 3; bases outside the gene matches: 5. The CDR3 region is CSVNGDRGYEQYF. As DNA, the CDR3 is TGCAGCGTCAACGGGGACAGGGGCTACGAGCAGTACTTC.

The rearrangement uses TRBV27 and TRBJ1-5; 12 bases are a match to TRBD1. The CDR3 sequence is 17 residues long. J gave up 5 bases and V 6 bases, and 11 bases lay outside the gene matches. Germline V gene sequence: CDR1 MNHEY, CDR2 SMNVEV (reference sequence). CDR3 sequence: CASRGFSGQGAYQPQHF. CDR3 in DNA: TGTGCCAGCAGGGGATTTTCGGGACAGGGGGCATATCAGCCCCAGCATTTT.

This sequence joins TRBV18 and TRBJ2-5; D may be TRBD2 (5 bases). Trimming pared 4 bases from V and 2 bases from J, leaving 8 bases between. The CDR3 contains 13 residues. Per the germline V gene, CDR1 is KGHSH and CDR2 is LQKENI. CDR3 DNA sequence: TGTGCCAGCTCACGACCGGGACAAGAGACCCAGTACTTC. As protein: CASSRPGQETQYF.

The J gene is TRBJ2-7, the V gene TRBV9, with a tentative D call TRBD2 (7 bases). The CDR3 sequence is 15 residues long. Germline CDR1 is SGDLS and CDR2 is YYNGEE. V was trimmed by 4 bases and J by 1 base, leaving 15 bases between them. CDR3 nucleotides: TGTGCCAGCAGCCTGGGGGGGCCGTCATCCTACGAGCAGTACTTC. Its protein product is CASSLGGPSSYEQYF.

The chain links TRBV6-1 to TRBJ1-5; D not certain. Germline V CDR1 and CDR2: MNHNS, SASEGT. V dropped 1 base and J dropped 4 bases, with 11 bases sitting between them. This CDR3 is built from 15 residues. The CDR3 spells CASSEDTGPNQPQHF. CDR3 nucleotide sequence: TGTGCCAGCAGTGAAGATACTGGCCCAAATCAGCCCCAGCATTTT.

V and J are TRBV3-1 and TRBJ1-2, with 8 positions matching TRBD1. Germline CDR1 LGHDT, CDR2 YNNKEL (reference sequence). After removal of 4 bases from V and 12 bases from J, the junction contained 7 bases not matched to a gene. The length of the CDR3 is 12 residues. As DNA, the CDR3 is TGTGCCAGCAGCCGACCGACAGGGGAGAACACCTTC. Encoded protein: CASSRPTGENTF.

The V gene is TRBV27, the J gene TRBJ2-1, with TRBD2 identical over 10 bases. Germline lookup yields CDR1 MNHEY and CDR2 SMNVEV (reference sequence). The CDR3 has 16 amino acids. Trimming took 5 bases from V and 4 from J; bases not matched to a gene: 8. The CDR3 sequence is CASSPPLAGVYNEQFF. The CDR3 DNA reads as TGTGCCAGCAGTCCCCCCCTAGCGGGGGTGTACAATGAGCAGTTCTTC.

The chain employs TRBV29-1 and TRBJ2-2, with unresolved D. The CDR3 consists of 14 residues. Germline values: CDR1 SQVTM, CDR2 ANQGSEA. The ends were cut back, 5 bases at V and 5 bases at J, with 15 bases in the middle. As DNA, the CDR3 is TGCAGCGTTCCGCGGACGTGGGGAACCGGGGAGCTGTTTTTT. It is translated as CSVPRTWGTGELFF.

This clonotype was counted once. The CDR3 spells CASSLGAGTYEQYF. The CDR3 bases are TGTGCCAGCAGCTTAGGGGCCGGGACCTACGAGCAGTACTTC. J is TRBJ2-7 and V is TRBV11-2; perhaps TRBD2 as D (5 bases). V was trimmed by 1 base and J by 2 bases, leaving 9 bases between them. The CDR3 is 14 amino acids. The germline V gene encodes CDR1 SGHAT and CDR2 FQNNGV.

The chain recombines TRBV29-1 with TRBJ1-1, with D unclear. Trimming took off 0 bases at V and 4 bases at J, with 0 bases between the two ends. The CDR3 extends over 10 amino acids. The V gene's germline CDR1 is SQVTM and CDR2 ANQGSEA. CDR3 DNA sequence: TGCAGCGTTGAAGACACTGAAGCTTTCTTT. Its protein is CSVEDTEAFF.

The chain employs TRBV6-1 and TRBJ2-7, with TRBD1 matching 7 bases. The germline CDR1 and CDR2 sequences are MNHNS and SASEGT. After removal of 3 bases from V and 0 bases from J, the junction contained 2 bases not matched to a gene. The CDR3 runs to 14 residues. In DNA, the CDR3 is TGTGCCAGCAGTGAGGGACAGCTCTCCTACGAGCAGTACTTC. Translated, it gives CASSEGQLSYEQYF.

The chain couples TRBV6-1 to TRBJ1-6, with 11 bases that match TRBD1. Germline V gene data show CDR1 as MNHNS and CDR2 as SASEGT. The CDR3 consists of 17 residues. With 7 bases clipped from V and 10 bases from J, the junction kept 15 bases outside the gene matches. Here the CDR3 DNA reads TGTGCCAGCATCCGGGTTTGGGACAGGGGGTCTCGCTCACCCCTCCACTTT. This sequence encodes CASIRVWDRGSRSPLHF.

The chain employs TRBV7-9 and TRBJ1-2; 7 nucleotides agree with TRBD1. Germline lookup yields CDR1 SEHNR and CDR2 FQNEAQ (reference sequence). Trimming removed 3 bases from V and 3 bases from J; junction bases left unmatched: 1. There are 13 residues in the CDR3. The CDR3 DNA reads as TGTGCCAGCAGCTTCCAGGGGGACTATGGCTACACCTTC. Encoded protein: CASSFQGDYGYTF.

CDR3 sequence: CASSLWDSGGTEAFF. In DNA, the CDR3 is TGCGCCAGCAGCTTGTGGGACAGCGGTGGCACTGAAGCTTTCTTT. The V and J genes are TRBV5-1 and TRBJ1-1, with 7 bases that match TRBD1. CDR3 length: 15 residues. Germline V lookup: CDR1 SGHRS, CDR2 YFSETQ. Trimming took 1 base from V and 4 from J; bases not matched to a gene: 7.

This clonotype was detected a few times. The chain joins TRBV5-6 to TRBJ1-2; the D gene is possibly TRBD1 (6 bases). The CDR3 is 12 residues long. V was shortened by 2 bases and J by 10 bases, with 12 bases between the two germline ends. CDR1 and CDR2 from the germline V gene are SGHDT and YYEEEE. The CDR3 is CASSFGQTFYTF. The CDR3 DNA reads TGTGCCAGCAGCTTCGGACAGACCTTCTACACCTTC.

Here the CDR3 reads CASSLARVWIGELFF. The CDR3 DNA follows: TGTGCCAGCAGCTTGGCGAGGGTTTGGATCGGGGAGCTGTTTTTT. This chain uses TRBV5-6 with TRBJ2-2; weak D call: TRBD2 (5 bases). V lost 0 bases and J lost 7, with 13 bases in between. The CDR3 sequence is 15 residues long. CDR1 and CDR2 (germline): SGHDT, YYEEEE.

The V call is TRBV25-1, the J call TRBJ1-2, with TRBD1 as a possible D gene (6 bases). Trimming shortened V by 4 bases and J by 4 bases, and 10 bases separated the two germline ends. Germline loops: CDR1 MGHDK, CDR2 SYGVNS. The CDR3 extends over 13 amino acids. CDR3 residues: CASSGGAAYGYTF. CDR3 nucleotide sequence: TGTGCCAGCAGTGGGGGGGCGGCCTATGGCTACACCTTC.

The chain has TRBV12-3 or TRBV12-4 and TRBJ1-5; tentative D call: TRBD1 (6 bases). The V and J ends lost 6 bases and 3 bases respectively, with 15 bases between them. This CDR3 contains 15 residues. The CDR3 DNA reads as TGTGCCAGCAGCCTACCCGGACAGCCCAATCAGCCCCAGCATTTT. This encodes CASSLPGQPNQPQHF.

The rearrangement links TRBV6-2 or TRBV6-3 to TRBJ1-5, with TRBD1 matching over 8 bases. Germline values: CDR1 MNHEY, CDR2 SVGEGT. The CDR3 length is 16 residues. J lost 6 bases, V lost 2 bases, and 9 bases had no gene match. DNA of the CDR3: TGTGCCAGCAGTTACCAAAACAGGGGGGTAAGTCAGCCCCAGCATTTT. Translation gives CASSYQNRGVSQPQHF.

CDR3 sequence: CASSPRGVQETQYF. The CDR3, as DNA: TGTGCCAGCAGCCCAAGGGGCGTCCAAGAGACCCAGTACTTC. The chain uses TRBV13 and TRBJ2-5; D is possibly TRBD1 (5 bases). CDR3 length: 14 residues. The V and J ends lost 5 bases and 1 base respectively, with 11 bases between them. In germline, CDR1 is PRHDT, CDR2 FYEKMQ (reference sequence).

The chain is built from TRBV19 and TRBJ2-3; D is uncertain. CDR3 size: 15 residues. V lost 2 bases and J 2 bases, leaving 11 bases between the germline ends. CDR1 is LNHDA, CDR2 SQIVND, per germline (reference sequence). DNA for the CDR3: TGTGCCAGTAGTATATTTGGGATCTCCACAGATACGCAGTATTTT. Protein product: CASSIFGISTDTQYF.

This rearrangement joins TRBV4-2 to TRBJ2-3; D gene ambiguous. Germline V gene data show CDR1 as LGHNA and CDR2 as YNFKEQ. V was trimmed by 4 bases and J by 7 bases, leaving 6 bases between them. The CDR3 extends over 11 amino acids. The CDR3 region is CASSLLNTQYF. CDR3 nucleotide sequence: TGTGCCAGCAGCCTGCTTAATACGCAGTATTTT.

V and J are TRBV5-6 and TRBJ2-1, with 7 positions matching TRBD2. The CDR3 has 15 residues. V was clipped by 2 bases and J by 8 bases; unmatched bases: 10. The germline CDR1 and CDR2 sequences are SGHDT and YYEEEE. CDR3 in amino acids: CASSFPSGLRDEQFF. The CDR3 nucleotides are TGTGCCAGCAGCTTCCCTAGCGGTTTGAGGGATGAGCAGTTCTTC.